This TCR beta chain was sequenced during a study of a mutant IDH1 vaccine in newly diagnosed glioma. At the level of the study: Patients were pretreated with radiotherapy, temozolomide, or both, mostly both. Study results and caveats: Pseudoprogression apparently lacked any relation to changes in top peripheral T cell clonotypes.

About this clone: Its specificity is unknown.

The V gene's germline CDR1 is SGHDT and CDR2 YYEEEE. Trimming pared 4 bases from V and 4 bases from J, leaving 8 bases between. This CDR3 is built from 12 residues. Time point noted: week 11, during vaccination. Topical imiquimod accompanied each vaccine dose, which consisted of 300 ug of mutant IDH1 20-mer peptide. New WHO grade 3 or 4 astrocytomas that were IDH1-mutant and ATRX-lost occurred in the donors. Data came from immunoSEQ multiplex PCR; TCRdb stores just in-frame clones and leaves some out. The sample records roughly 60,000 clones, more than 80% being singletons. This sequence joins TRBV5-6 and TRBJ1-2, with a weak D call TRBD1 (6 bases). The source of this sequence is a man aged 30 to 45 with glioma. Sequenced material: PBMCs, taken from a glioma patient whose treatment included an IDH1 peptide vaccine. CDR3 DNA: TGTGCCAGCAGCAGGGGGGGCTATGGCTACACCTTC. This sequence encodes CASSRGGYGYTF.